These 5 T cell receptor beta chains originate from one sample sequenced in a study of shared clonotypes between healthy human individuals. The data were produced by immunoSEQ multiplex PCR, yet TCRdb's version contains in-frame clones alone and is incomplete. The sample lists over 2 million clones, 85% to 95% occurring once. Sequences were obtained from naive CD4+ T cells sorted from blood. As for subset: CD45RA+ positively selected. These receptors originate from a man aged 18 to 29 in good health.

The V gene is TRBV7-9, the J gene TRBJ2-5; D gene unclear. The CDR3 totals 13 residues. Germline V lookup: CDR1 SEHNR, CDR2 FQNEAQ (reference sequence). Trimming cost V 3 bases and J 5 bases, with 10 bases left between them. For the CDR3, the DNA is TGTGCCAGCAGCTTGGGCCAGACGGAGACCCAGTACTTC. This sequence encodes CASSLGQTETQYF.

A note on this clone: This sample includes further DNA sequences coding for the same CDR3. This CDR3 is CAISESGGNTEAFF. CDR3 nucleotide sequence: TGTGCCATCAGTGAGTCTGGGGGAAACACTGAAGCTTTCTTT. The rearrangement joins TRBV10-3 to TRBJ1-1; weak D call: TRBD1 (5 bases). This CDR3 contains 14 residues. The V gene's germline CDR1 is ENHRY and CDR2 SYGVKD. V lost 0 bases to trimming and J lost 2 bases, with 7 bases between them.

The V gene is TRBV6-5, the J gene TRBJ1-6, with D tentatively TRBD1 (5 bases). The germline V gene encodes CDR1 MNHEY and CDR2 SVGAGI. With 5 bases removed from V and 10 bases from J, the gap between germline ends came to 9 bases. This CDR3 spans 12 amino acids. The CDR3 spells CASSEGLSPLHF. CDR3 bases: TGTGCCAGCAGTGAGGGACTCTCACCCCTCCACTTT.

V usage is TRBV29-1 and J usage is TRBJ1-1; D is unclear. From germline, CDR1 is SQVTM and CDR2 ANQGSEA. The length of the CDR3 is 10 residues. V shed 6 bases and J shed 3 bases, with 5 bases lying between them. The DNA for the CDR3 is TGCAGCGTGGATCACACTGAAGCTTTCTTT. The encoded protein is CSVDHTEAFF.

The V gene is TRBV30, the J gene TRBJ2-6; D ambiguous. The CDR3 is 15 residues long. Germline values: CDR1 GTSNPN, CDR2 SVGIG (reference sequence). V was cut by 2 bases and J by 1 base, with 9 bases left in between. CDR3 protein: CAWSLGRSGANVLTF. In nucleotides, the CDR3 is TGTGCCTGGAGTCTAGGACGGTCTGGGGCCAACGTCCTGACTTTC. The variable domain in full, completed from reference TRBV30 and TRBJ2-6, reads SQTIHQWPATLVQPVGSPLSLECTVEGTSNPNLYWYRQAAGRGLQLLFYSVGIGQISSEVPQNLSASRPQDRQFILSSKKLLLSDSGFYLCAWSLGRSGANVLTFGAGSRLTVL.